The 5 T cell receptor beta chains below come from one sample, sequenced in a study of cytomegalovirus exposure and HLA in healthy donors. 13 Jbeta primers and 60 Vbeta primers were used for the PCR. The data were produced by immunoSEQ multiplex PCR, yet TCRdb's version contains in-frame clones alone and is incomplete. The sample lists approximately 100,000 clones; about 74% were seen once. The sample comprised PBMCs. All receptors come from a female donor in good health and CMV-seropositive.

This clone was seen more than once but under ten times. This chain uses TRBV4-1 with TRBJ2-7, with 9 nucleotides matching TRBD2. In germline, CDR1 is MGHRA, CDR2 YSYEKL. The CDR3 runs 17 residues. V lost 5 bases and J lost 0; bases outside the gene matches: 11. CDR3: CASSISLAGQSSYEQYF. The CDR3 region has the DNA TGCGCCAGCAGCATTTCCCTAGCGGGGCAAAGCTCCTACGAGCAGTACTTC.

The chain is built from TRBV2 and TRBJ1-1; D uncertain. Looked up from germline, CDR1 is SNHLY and CDR2 is FYNNEI. This CDR3 is built from 13 residues. Trimming took off 7 bases at V and 2 bases at J, with 11 bases between the two ends. The CDR3 loop reads CASKMGRNTEAFF. Written as DNA, the CDR3 is TGTGCCAGCAAGATGGGGAGAAACACTGAAGCTTTCTTT.

This chain links TRBV30 with TRBJ1-2; possibly TRBD1 for D (5 bases). The CDR3 has 13 residues. Germline CDR1 GTSNPN, CDR2 SVGIG (reference sequence). V lost 4 bases, J lost 10 bases, and 19 bases lay in between. This CDR3 reads CAWTLGQGGIYTF. The CDR3 DNA follows: TGTGCCTGGACCCTAGGGCAGGGAGGTATCTACACCTTC. Combining the CDR3 with reference TRBV30 and TRBJ1-2 gives the whole variable domain SQTIHQWPATLVQPVGSPLSLECTVEGTSNPNLYWYRQAAGRGLQLLFYSVGIGQISSEVPQNLSASRPQDRQFILSSKKLLLSDSGFYLCAWTLGQGGIYTFGSGTRLTVV.

This clone was seen a single time. In DNA form, the CDR3 reads TGCGCCAGCAGCTTGGCTGGGACAGAGAATGCTGAAGCTTTCTTT. Translation gives CASSLAGTENAEAFF. This chain links TRBV5-1 with TRBJ1-1, with 7 bases identical to TRBD1. Trimming removed 0 bases from V and 6 bases from J; junction bases left unmatched: 8. Germline V CDR1 and CDR2: SGHRS, YFSETQ. The CDR3 extends over 15 amino acids.

V gene TRBV27 combines with J gene TRBJ1-5, with a weak D call TRBD1 (6 bases). Germline-derived CDR1 and CDR2 are MNHEY and SMNVEV (reference sequence). Trimming removed 6 bases at V and 0 bases at J, with 9 bases between. CDR3 length equals 14 residues. The CDR3 bases are TGTGCCAGCAGAGCACAGGGTAGCAATCAGCCCCAGCATTTT. Translated, it gives CASRAQGSNQPQHF.